What follows is one TCR beta chain and its context. This sample stems from a study of blood T cell repertoires in COVID-19. Study-level information: From T cells, B-cell-depleted T cells, or PBMCs came the material, which was cDNA or gDNA.

Using immunoSEQ multiplex PCR, the repertoire was profiled, and TCRdb retains in-frame clones only, with some absent. The data show 300,000 to 350,000 clones, about 90% seen once. Trimming left V 1 base short and J 5 bases short, with 10 bases between. The CDR3 spans 14 residues. Germline CDR1 is SGHTA and CDR2 is FQGNSA. The sequenced sample was peripheral blood. The sequence derives from a man aged 18-30 years with active or convalescent COVID-19. The rearrangement uses TRBV7-2 and TRBJ2-3; possible D gene TRBD2, 5 bases. CDR3 protein: CASSLDGVLDTQYF. The CDR3 DNA reads as TGTGCCAGCAGCTTAGACGGGGTCCTAGATACGCAGTATTTT.